The entry that follows covers one T cell receptor (beta chain) sequence. These data come from a study of T cell responses to AZD1222 COVID-19 vaccine. The assay was immunoSEQ multiplex PCR, and TCRdb's table has in-frame clones only and misses some. The table shows about 120,000 clones, with around 90% occurring only once. CDR1 is SGHRS and CDR2 is YFSETQ in the germline V gene. The CDR3 totals 19 residues. V shed 0 bases, J shed 3 bases, and the junction held 15 bases outside the gene matches. J is TRBJ1-2 and V is TRBV5-1; the match to TRBD1 covers 9 bases. This sample comprised peripheral blood, obtained on day 0 of AZD1222 vaccination. This TCR was recovered from an adult in good health. CDR3 loop: CASSLEGANRGPLYYGYTF. CDR3 nucleotides: TGCGCCAGCAGCTTGGAGGGGGCGAACAGGGGGCCCCTCTACTATGGCTACACCTTC.